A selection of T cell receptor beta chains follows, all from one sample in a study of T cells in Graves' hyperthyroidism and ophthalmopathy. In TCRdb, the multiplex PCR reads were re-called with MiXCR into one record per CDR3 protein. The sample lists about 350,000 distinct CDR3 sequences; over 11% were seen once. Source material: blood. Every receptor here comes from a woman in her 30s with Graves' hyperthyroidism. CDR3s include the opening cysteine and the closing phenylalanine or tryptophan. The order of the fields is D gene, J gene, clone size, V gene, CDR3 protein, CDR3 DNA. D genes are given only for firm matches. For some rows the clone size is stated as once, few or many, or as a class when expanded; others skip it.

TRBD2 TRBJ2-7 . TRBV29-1 CSALAGGVYEQYF TGCAGCGCACTAGCGGGAGGGGTATACGAGCAGTACTTC
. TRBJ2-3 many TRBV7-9 CASSLSADTQYF TGTGCCAGCAGCTTGAGCGCAGATACGCAGTATTTT
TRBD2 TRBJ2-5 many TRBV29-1 CSVENGLGPETQYF TGCAGCGTTGAGAATGGACTAGGTCCTGAGACCCAGTACTTC
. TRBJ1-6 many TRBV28 CASLGTSSALHF TGTGCCAGCCTAGGTACTTCGTCAGCCCTCCACTTT
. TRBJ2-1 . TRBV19 CASRRETGGSSYNEQFF TGTGCCAGTAGGAGAGAAACAGGCGGATCATCCTACAATGAGCAGTTCTTC
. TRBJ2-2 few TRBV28 CASSFTRGTGELFF TGTGCCAGCAGTTTTACGAGGGGCACCGGGGAGCTGTTTTTT
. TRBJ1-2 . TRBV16 CASSQSRFGYTF TGTGCCAGCAGCCAATCTAGGTTTGGCTACACCTTC
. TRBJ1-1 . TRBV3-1 CASSQAGPSTEAFF TGTGCCAGCAGCCAAGCGGGACCGAGTACTGAAGCTTTCTTT
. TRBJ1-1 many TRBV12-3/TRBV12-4 CASSFNPNREAFF TGTGCCAGCAGTTTTAACCCTAACAGGGAAGCTTTCTTT
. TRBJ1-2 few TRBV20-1 CSALDTGYGYTF TGCAGTGCGCTGGACACCGGCTATGGCTACACCTTC
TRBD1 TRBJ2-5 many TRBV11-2 CASSLGPPTGRETQYF TGTGCCAGCAGCTTAGGCCCCCCGACAGGGCGAGAGACCCAGTACTTC
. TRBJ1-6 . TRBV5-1 CASSLAGVSSYNSPLHF TGCGCCAGCAGCTTGGCTGGAGTGAGCTCCTATAATTCACCCCTCCACTTT
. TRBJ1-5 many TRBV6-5 CASSYSSGTDNQPQHF TGTGCCAGCAGTTACTCGTCCGGGACGGACAATCAGCCCCAGCATTTT
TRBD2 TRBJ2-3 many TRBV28 CASSTSGSGDTQYF TGTGCCAGCAGTACTAGCGGGAGTGGGGATACGCAGTATTTT
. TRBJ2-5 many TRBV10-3 CAISEGAETQYF TGTGCCATCAGTGAGGGGGCGGAGACCCAGTACTTC
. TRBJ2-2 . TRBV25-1 CASSALEGTGELFF TGTGCCAGCAGTGCCCTGGAGGGCACCGGGGAGCTGTTTTTT
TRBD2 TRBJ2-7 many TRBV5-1 CASSLEAGGAYEQYF TGCGCCAGCAGCTTGGAAGCGGGAGGAGCCTACGAGCAGTACTTC
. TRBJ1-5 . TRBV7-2 CASSLLGAGFGNQPQHF TGTGCCAGCAGCCTACTGGGGGCAGGGTTTGGAAATCAGCCCCAGCATTTT
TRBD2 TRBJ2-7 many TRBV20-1 CSARDPLAGSYEQYF TGCAGTGCTAGAGATCCACTAGCGGGATCCTACGAGCAGTACTTC
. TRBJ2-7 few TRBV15 CATSRLDYEQYF TGTGCCACCAGCAGGCTAGACTACGAGCAGTACTTC
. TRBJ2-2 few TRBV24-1 CATSDLPGIKIGELFF TGTGCCACCAGTGATTTGCCCGGGATAAAAATCGGGGAGCTGTTTTTT
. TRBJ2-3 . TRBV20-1 CSAAETGVGGLRTDTQYF TGCAGTGCCGCTGAGACGGGAGTTGGGGGCCTCAGAACAGATACGCAGTATTTT
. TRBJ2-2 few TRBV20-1 CSARSVFTNTGELFF TGCAGTGCTAGATCCGTCTTCACTAACACCGGGGAGCTGTTTTTT
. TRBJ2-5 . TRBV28 CASSFGSDSSQETQYF TGTGCCAGCAGTTTTGGGTCTGATTCCTCACAAGAGACCCAGTACTTC
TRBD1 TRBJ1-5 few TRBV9 CASSGTGTANQPQHF TGTGCCAGCAGCGGGACCGGGACAGCGAATCAGCCCCAGCATTTT
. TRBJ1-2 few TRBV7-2 CASDPAGAFGYTF TGTGCCAGCGACCCCGCAGGGGCCTTTGGCTACACCTTC
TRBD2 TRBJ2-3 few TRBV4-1 CASEAGGPGGTDTQYF TGCGCCAGCGAAGCGGGAGGGCCGGGAGGCACAGATACGCAGTATTTT
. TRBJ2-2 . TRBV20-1 CSARDSAGELFF TGCAGTGCTAGAGATTCGGCCGGGGAGCTGTTTTTT
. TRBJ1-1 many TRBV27 CASSFQTNTEAFF TGTGCCAGCAGTTTCCAAACGAACACTGAAGCTTTCTTT
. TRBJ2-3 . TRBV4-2 CASSQETELLSDTQYF TGTGCCAGCAGCCAGGAGACCGAACTTCTTTCGGATACGCAGTATTTT
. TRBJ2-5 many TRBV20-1 CSAGLYGGVQETQYF TGCAGTGCTGGGCTCTACGGAGGTGTACAAGAGACCCAGTACTTC
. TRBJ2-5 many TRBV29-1 CSVEEGSNQETQYF TGCAGCGTTGAGGAAGGGTCTAACCAAGAGACCCAGTACTTC
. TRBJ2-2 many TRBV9 CASSVAGFANTGELFF TGTGCCAGCAGCGTAGCGGGGTTCGCGAACACCGGGGAGCTGTTTTTT
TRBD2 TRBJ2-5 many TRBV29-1 CSVVYVTSGREGQETQYF TGCAGCGTTGTTTATGTGACTAGCGGGCGGGAGGGGCAAGAGACCCAGTACTTC
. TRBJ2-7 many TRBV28 CASGYEQYF TGTGCCAGCGGTTACGAGCAGTACTTC
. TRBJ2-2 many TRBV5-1 CASNIARNTGELFF TGCGCCAGCAACATAGCGAGGAACACCGGGGAGCTGTTTTTT
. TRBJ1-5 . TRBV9 CASSGGESNQPQHF TGTGCCAGCAGCGGAGGGGAGAGCAATCAGCCCCAGCATTTT
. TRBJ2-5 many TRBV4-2 CASSQDRADQETQYF TGTGCCAGCAGCCAAGATAGGGCGGACCAAGAGACCCAGTACTTC
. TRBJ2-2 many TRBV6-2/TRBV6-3 CASRTGTLVTGELFF TGTGCCAGCAGAACCGGGACCTTAGTCACCGGGGAGCTGTTTTTT
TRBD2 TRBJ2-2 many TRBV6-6 CASSYLAANTGELFF TGTGCCAGCAGTTACCTAGCGGCGAACACCGGGGAGCTGTTTTTT
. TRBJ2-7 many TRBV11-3 CASSFRWGSSYEQYF TGTGCCAGCAGCTTCCGGTGGGGCAGCTCCTACGAGCAGTACTTC